At least ten counts were recorded for the clone carrying this T cell receptor beta chain. What it binds is unknown. CDR1 is SQVTM and CDR2 is ANQGSEA in the germline V gene. V was clipped by 8 bases and J by 6 bases, with 16 bases between them. The CDR3 runs 12 residues. The sample's time point: pre-sensitization, week 0. Documented treatment: therapeutic diphenylcyclopropenone sensitization with weekly scalp DPC. The sample originates from a study of human T cells and chemical hapten exposure. About the study: Slight differences in pooled library volume were the main source of varying TCR yields across samples. Study-wide findings and caveats: Expanded TCRs were compared with controls, and the expanded TCRs formed significantly more large CDR3 similarity clusters.

From the RACE reads, TCRdb called clonotypes with MiXCR, one entry per CDR3 protein. The sample lists roughly 380,000 distinct CDR3 sequences; 4.5% to 5.5% were seen once. The chain couples TRBV29-1 to TRBJ1-1; no reliable D call. Here the sequenced sample was whole blood, taken in connection with sensitization to the hapten diphenylcyclopropenone (DPC). This receptor was taken from a woman aged 45 to 65 with alopecia areata. Some clones in this sample may be carry-over from other donors' samples. The CDR3 DNA reads TGCAGCCAAACTACTCCCACAGCTGAAGCTTTCTTT. It specifies CSQTTPTAEAFF.